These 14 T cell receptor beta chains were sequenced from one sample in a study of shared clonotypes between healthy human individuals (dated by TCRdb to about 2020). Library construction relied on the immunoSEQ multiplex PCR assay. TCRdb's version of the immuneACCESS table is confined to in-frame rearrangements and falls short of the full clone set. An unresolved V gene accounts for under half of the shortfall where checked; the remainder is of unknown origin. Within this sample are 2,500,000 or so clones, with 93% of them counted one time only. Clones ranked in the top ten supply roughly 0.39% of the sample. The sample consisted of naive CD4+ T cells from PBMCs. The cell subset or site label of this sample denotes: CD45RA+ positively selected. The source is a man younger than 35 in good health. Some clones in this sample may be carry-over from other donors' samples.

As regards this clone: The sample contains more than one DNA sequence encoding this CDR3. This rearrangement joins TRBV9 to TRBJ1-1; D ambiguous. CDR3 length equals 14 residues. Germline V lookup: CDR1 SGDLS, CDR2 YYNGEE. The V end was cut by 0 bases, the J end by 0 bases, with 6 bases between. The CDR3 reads CASSVASMNTEAFF. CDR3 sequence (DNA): TGTGCCAGCAGCGTAGCTTCAATGAACACTGAAGCTTTCTTT.

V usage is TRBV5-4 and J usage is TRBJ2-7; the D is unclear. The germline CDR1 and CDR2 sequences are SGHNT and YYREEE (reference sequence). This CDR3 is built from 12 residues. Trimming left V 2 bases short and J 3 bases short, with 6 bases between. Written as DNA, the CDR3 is TGTGCCAGCAGCTTCGACCGCTACGAGCAGTACTTC. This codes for CASSFDRYEQYF.

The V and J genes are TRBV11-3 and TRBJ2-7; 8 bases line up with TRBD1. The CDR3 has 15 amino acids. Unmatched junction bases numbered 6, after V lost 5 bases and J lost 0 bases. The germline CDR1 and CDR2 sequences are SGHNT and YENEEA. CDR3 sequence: CASSAGGSGSYEQYF. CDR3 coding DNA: TGTGCCAGCAGCGCAGGGGGCTCGGGCTCCTACGAGCAGTACTTC.

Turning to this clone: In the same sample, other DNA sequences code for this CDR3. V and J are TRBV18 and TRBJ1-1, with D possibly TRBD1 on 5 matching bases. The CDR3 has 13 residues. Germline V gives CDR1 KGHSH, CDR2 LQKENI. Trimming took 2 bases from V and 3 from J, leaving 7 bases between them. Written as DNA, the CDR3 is TGTGCCAGCTCACCAGGGGCGGACACTGAAGCTTTCTTT. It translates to CASSPGADTEAFF.

The CDR3 region is CASSPPGRDSYEQYF. In nucleotides, the CDR3 is TGTGCCAGTAGTCCGCCGGGACGGGATTCCTACGAGCAGTACTTC. V and J are TRBV19 and TRBJ2-7; D possibly uses TRBD1 or TRBD2 (5 bases each). Trimming cost V 5 bases and J 1 base, with 15 bases left between them. In germline, CDR1 is LNHDA, CDR2 SQIVND (reference sequence). This CDR3 region has 15 residues.

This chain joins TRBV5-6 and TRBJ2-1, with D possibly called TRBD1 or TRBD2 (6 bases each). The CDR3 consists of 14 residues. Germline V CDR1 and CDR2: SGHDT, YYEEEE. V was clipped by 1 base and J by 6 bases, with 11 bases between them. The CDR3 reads CASSLIGGGNEQFF. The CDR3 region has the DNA TGTGCCAGCAGCTTGATCGGAGGGGGCAATGAGCAGTTCTTC. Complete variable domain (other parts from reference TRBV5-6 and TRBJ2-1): DAGVTQSPTHLIKTRGQQVTLRCSPKSGHDTVSWYQQALGQGPQFIFQYYEEEERQRGNFPDRFSGHQFPNYSSELNVNALLLGDSALYLCASSLIGGGNEQFFGPGTRLTVL.

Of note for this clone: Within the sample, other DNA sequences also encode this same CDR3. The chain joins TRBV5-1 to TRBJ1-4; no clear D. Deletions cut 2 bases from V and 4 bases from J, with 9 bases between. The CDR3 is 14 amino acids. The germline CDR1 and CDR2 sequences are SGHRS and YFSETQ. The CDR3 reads CASSLGRLNEKLFF. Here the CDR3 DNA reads TGCGCCAGCAGCTTAGGCCGGCTTAATGAAAAACTGTTTTTT.

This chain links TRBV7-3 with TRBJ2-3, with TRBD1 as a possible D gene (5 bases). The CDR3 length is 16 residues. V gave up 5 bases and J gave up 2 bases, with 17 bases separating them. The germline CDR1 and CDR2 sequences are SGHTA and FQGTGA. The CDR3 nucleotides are TGTGCCAGCAGCGTAGGGGTCGCCGGCCCCACAGATACGCAGTATTTT. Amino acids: CASSVGVAGPTDTQYF.

The CDR3 DNA reads TGCGCCAGCATGTCAGGGGGCGGGTTGAACACTGAAGCTTTCTTT. Encoded protein: CASMSGGGLNTEAFF. The chain carries TRBV5-1 and TRBJ1-1; 8 positions agree with TRBD1. V dropped 6 bases and J dropped 0; count of bases not matched to a gene: 7. Germline V gene sequence: CDR1 SGHRS, CDR2 YFSETQ. The CDR3 contains 15 residues.

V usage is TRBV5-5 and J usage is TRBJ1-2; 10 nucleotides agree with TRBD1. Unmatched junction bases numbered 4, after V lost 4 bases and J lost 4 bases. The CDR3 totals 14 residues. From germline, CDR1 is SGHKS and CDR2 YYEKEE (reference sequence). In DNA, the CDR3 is TGTGCCAGCAGCCACGGACAGGGGGTCTATGGCTACACCTTC. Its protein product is CASSHGQGVYGYTF.

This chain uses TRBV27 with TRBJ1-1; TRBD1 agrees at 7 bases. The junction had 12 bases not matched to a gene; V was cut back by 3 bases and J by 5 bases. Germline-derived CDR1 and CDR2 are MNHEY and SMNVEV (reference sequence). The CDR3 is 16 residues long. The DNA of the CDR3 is TGTGCCAGCAGTTTTCGGACAGGTACCGGGGGGACTGAAGCTTTCTTT. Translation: CASSFRTGTGGTEAFF.

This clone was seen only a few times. The CDR3: CASSSDGTASNEKLFF. The CDR3, as DNA: TGTGCCAGCAGCTCCGACGGGACGGCATCTAATGAAAAACTGTTTTTT. V is TRBV7-9 and J is TRBJ1-4; possibly TRBD1 for D (5 bases). V lost 4 bases and J 3 bases, leaving 15 bases between the germline ends. CDR1 and CDR2 from the germline V gene are SEHNR and FQNEAQ (reference sequence). This CDR3 has 16 residues.

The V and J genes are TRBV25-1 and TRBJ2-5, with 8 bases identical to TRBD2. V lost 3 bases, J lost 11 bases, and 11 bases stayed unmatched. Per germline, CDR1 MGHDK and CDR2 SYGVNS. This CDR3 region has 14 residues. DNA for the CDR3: TGTGCCAGCAGTGAGGGACTAGGGGGGGAATGGCAGTACTTC. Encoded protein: CASSEGLGGEWQYF.

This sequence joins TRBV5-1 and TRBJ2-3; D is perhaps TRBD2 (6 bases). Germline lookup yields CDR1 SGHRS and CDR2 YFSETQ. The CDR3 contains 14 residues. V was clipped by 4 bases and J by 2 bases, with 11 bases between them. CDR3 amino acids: CASSTGENTDTQYF. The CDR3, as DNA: TGCGCCAGCAGCACGGGGGAAAACACAGATACGCAGTATTTT.